This passage covers 21 T cell receptor beta chains from one sample sequenced in a study of human T cells and chemical hapten exposure. Time point specified: patch test 3, about 24 weeks after DPC sensitization. Documented treatment: therapeutic diphenylcyclopropenone sensitization with weekly scalp DPC. TCRdb passed the RACE reads through MiXCR, listing each CDR3 protein once. The table records about 82,000 distinct CDR3 sequences, about an eighth of them present only once. The source material was whole blood, sampled in connection with sensitization to the hapten diphenylcyclopropenone (DPC). The source is a woman between 50 and 59 years old with alopecia areata. Some clones in this sample may be carry-over from other donors' samples.

This clonotype was observed a handful of times. J is TRBJ2-5 and V is TRBV10-1; possible D gene TRBD1, 5 bases. The CDR3 runs to 18 residues. The V gene lost 2 bases and the J gene lost 7 bases, with 26 bases spanning the gap. Germline V CDR1 and CDR2: WNHNN, SYGVQD (reference sequence). CDR3 nucleotides: TGCGCCAGCAGTGAGCCTACATCAGGGTTTGATCGGGTCGGGACCCAGTACTTC. It yields the protein CASSEPTSGFDRVGTQYF.

In the case of this clonotype: A junction boundary mismatches the germline segment, possibly from a read error. This chain uses TRBV18 with TRBJ1-1; TRBD1 matches 7 bases. Germline CDR1 KGHSH, CDR2 LQKENI. This CDR3 comprises 13 residues. In nucleotides, the CDR3 is TGTGTCAGCTCACCCAACAGGGGCACTGAAGCTTTCTTT. Amino acid sequence: CVSSPNRGTEAFF.

The gene calls are TRBV29-1 and TRBJ1-2; no clear D. The CDR3 is made up of 14 amino acids. The ends were cut back, 3 bases at V and 4 bases at J, with 15 bases in the middle. Germline V gene lookup returns CDR1 SQVTM and CDR2 ANQGSEA. CDR3 amino acids: CSVDYEINAYGYTF. In DNA form, the CDR3 reads TGCAGCGTTGATTATGAGATAAACGCCTATGGCTACACCTTC.

V gene TRBV2 combines with J gene TRBJ1-3; D not resolved. V lost 4 bases, J lost 4 bases, and 14 bases lay in between. Germline V lookup: CDR1 SNHLY, CDR2 FYNNEI. The CDR3 has 15 residues. CDR3 sequence: CASSGSPARGNTIYF. The CDR3, as DNA: TGTGCCAGCAGTGGATCGCCGGCTAGGGGAAACACCATATATTTT.

V usage is TRBV29-1 and J usage is TRBJ2-4, with D unresolved. The V end lost 4 bases, the J end lost 2 bases, and 12 bases lay between the germline ends. Germline V CDR1 and CDR2: SQVTM, ANQGSEA. The CDR3 totals 14 residues. CDR3 nucleotides: TGCAGCGTTGTCCTTAGCCTCCCCAAAAACATTCAGTACTTC. Translation: CSVVLSLPKNIQYF.

This clonotype was observed a few times. The chain carries TRBV19 and TRBJ1-5, with no clear D. The CDR3 is 14 residues long. V was pared by 4 bases and J by 4 bases, with 11 bases between. The germline V gene has CDR1 LNHDA and CDR2 SQIVND (reference sequence). The CDR3 bases are TGTGCCAGTAGTACCGCCAACTCGAATCAGCCCCAGCATTTT. Its protein is CASSTANSNQPQHF.

Ten or more counts support this clonotype. The chain carries TRBV29-1 and TRBJ1-5; weak D call: TRBD1 (6 bases). CDR3 size: 13 residues. V was shortened by 6 bases and J by 6 bases, with 15 bases between the two germline ends. Germline V gene data show CDR1 as SQVTM and CDR2 as ANQGSEA. In DNA, the CDR3 is TGCAGCGTGATTGAGGGGGTTGGTCAGCCCCAGCATTTT. The encoded protein is CSVIEGVGQPQHF. Full variable domain (missing parts from reference TRBV29-1 and TRBJ1-5): SAVISQKPSRDICQRGTSLTIQCQVDSQVTMMFWYRQQPGQSLTLIATANQGSEATYESGFVIDKFPISRPNLTFSTLTVSNMSPEDSSIYLCSVIEGVGQPQHFGDGTRLSIL.

This chain uses TRBV3-1 with TRBJ1-2; 8 nucleotides match TRBD1. Germline V gives CDR1 LGHDT, CDR2 YNNKEL (reference sequence). Germline trimming cut 2 bases from V and 0 bases from J; bases unmatched to any gene: 8. The CDR3 length is 17 residues. The CDR3 nucleotides are TGTGCCAGCAGCCAATGGGCAGGGGGCTTAGCTAACTATGGCTACACCTTC. Encoded protein: CASSQWAGGLANYGYTF.

The CDR3, as DNA: TGTGCCGTCGCAGGGAGTAGAATCCACGAGCAGTACTTC. It codes for CAVAGSRIHEQYF. The rearrangement uses TRBV6-6 and TRBJ2-7; D tentatively reads TRBD1 or TRBD2 (5 bases each). CDR3 size: 13 residues. V lost 11 bases and J lost 5, with 19 bases in between. The germline CDR1 and CDR2 sequences are MNHNY and SVGAGI (reference sequence).

This clonotype was recorded many times. This chain links TRBV20-1 with TRBJ2-7, with 10 bases that match TRBD2. Germline V gene sequence: CDR1 DFQATT, CDR2 SNEGSKA (reference sequence). Trimming took 2 bases from V and 6 from J; bases not matched to a gene: 10. The CDR3 is 15 amino acids. The CDR3 reads CSARTQSGRAAEQYF. CDR3 nucleotide sequence: TGCAGTGCTAGAACCCAAAGCGGGAGGGCCGCCGAGCAGTACTTC.

This chain's CDR3 is CASSQADTGDTHATNEKLFF. The CDR3 region has the DNA TGTGCCAGCAGCCAAGCCGACACCGGGGACACCCATGCAACTAATGAAAAACTGTTTTTT. The chain joins TRBV3-1 to TRBJ1-4; TRBD1 might be the D (6 bases). This CDR3 has 20 residues. V was pared by 1 base and J by 0 bases, with 21 bases between. Germline values: CDR1 LGHDT, CDR2 YNNKEL (reference sequence).

This clonotype came up many times. This chain joins TRBV30 and TRBJ2-7; D may be TRBD1 or TRBD2 (5 bases each). The V and J ends lost 3 bases and 5 bases respectively, with 14 bases between them. Germline CDR1 is GTSNPN and CDR2 is SVGIG (reference sequence). This CDR3 spans 13 amino acids. In DNA form, the CDR3 reads TGTGCCTGGAGCTCAGGGAGCAGCCACGAGCAGTACTTC. It translates to CAWSSGSSHEQYF. Based on the CDR3 plus reference TRBV30 and TRBJ2-7, the full variable domain is SQTIHQWPATLVQPVGSPLSLECTVEGTSNPNLYWYRQAAGRGLQLLFYSVGIGQISSEVPQNLSASRPQDRQFILSSKKLLLSDSGFYLCAWSSGSSHEQYFGPGTRLTVT.

This clonotype was picked up many times. Here the CDR3 DNA reads TGTGCCAGCAGCTGGGGAGGTCTCACCGGGGAGCTGTTTTTT. Translated: CASSWGGLTGELFF. V gene TRBV7-9 combines with J gene TRBJ2-2; weak D call: TRBD2 (6 bases). This CDR3 spans 14 amino acids. The germline gives CDR1 SEHNR, CDR2 FQNEAQ (reference sequence). Trimming cost V 4 bases and J 4 bases, with 10 bases left between them.

The V and J genes are TRBV18 and TRBJ1-2, with D possibly TRBD1 on 5 matching bases. V was trimmed by 3 bases and J by 1 base, leaving 18 bases between them. This CDR3 spans 17 amino acids. Germline V lookup: CDR1 KGHSH, CDR2 LQKENI. The CDR3 reads CASSPPDGRGVNYGYTF. CDR3 nucleotides: TGTGCCAGCTCACCCCCCGATGGGAGGGGAGTTAACTATGGCTACACCTTC.

This clonotype occurred many times. The V gene is TRBV5-1, the J gene TRBJ1-4; D is uncertain. The CDR3 extends over 14 amino acids. CDR1 is SGHRS, CDR2 YFSETQ, per germline. Trimming stripped 4 bases from V and 6 bases from J, with 13 bases between. CDR3 protein: CASSRDTVDEKLFF. The CDR3 nucleotides read TGCGCCAGCAGCCGAGACACAGTGGATGAAAAACTGTTTTTT.

This clonotype appeared a few times. The J gene is TRBJ2-1, the V gene TRBV29-1, with TRBD2 matching over 13 bases. Germline V lookup: CDR1 SQVTM, CDR2 ANQGSEA. The length of the CDR3 is 14 residues. Trimming took 7 bases from V and 6 from J; bases not matched to a gene: 6. The CDR3 sequence is CSAGTSGRANEQFF. In nucleotides, the CDR3 is TGCAGCGCCGGCACTAGCGGGAGGGCCAATGAGCAGTTCTTC.

The chain is built from TRBV7-6 and TRBJ2-3, with a tentative D call TRBD2 (6 bases). CDR3 size: 14 residues. Per germline, CDR1 SGHVS and CDR2 FNYEAQ. V lost 4 bases, J lost 2 bases, and 10 bases lay in between. CDR3 DNA sequence: TGTGCCAGCAGCTGGGACTTCTCCACAGATACGCAGTATTTT. This encodes CASSWDFSTDTQYF.

This rearrangement joins TRBV10-3 to TRBJ1-2, with 8 bases matching TRBD1. In germline, CDR1 is ENHRY, CDR2 SYGVKD. CDR3 length: 13 amino acids. Trimming at V came to 6 bases and at J to 4 bases, leaving 4 bases not matched to a gene. CDR3 DNA sequence: TGTGCCATCAGCCAAGACAGGGGCTATGGCTACACCTTC. Its translation is CAISQDRGYGYTF.

This clonotype was counted ten times or more. This chain links TRBV6-5 with TRBJ2-7, with 10 positions matching TRBD2. CDR3 size: 15 residues. Germline V lookup: CDR1 MNHEY, CDR2 SVGAGI. V lost 7 bases to trimming and J lost 0 bases; unmatched junction nucleotides: 6. CDR3 DNA sequence: TGTGCCAGCACCCTGGCTAGCGGGAGCTCCTACGAGCAGTACTTC. It encodes CASTLASGSSYEQYF.

The rearrangement links TRBV20-1 to TRBJ2-1, with TRBD2 identical over 8 bases. CDR3 length: 13 residues. V lost 3 bases and J lost 4; bases outside the gene matches: 2. Germline lookup yields CDR1 DFQATT and CDR2 SNEGSKA (reference sequence). The CDR3 region has the DNA TGCAGTGCTAGCGGGAGGGCGTACAATGAGCAGTTCTTC. Encoded protein: CSASGRAYNEQFF.

The genes are TRBV30 and TRBJ2-1; unclear D gene. V gave up 2 bases and J gave up 8 bases, with 10 bases separating them. This CDR3 has 12 amino acids. CDR1 and CDR2 (germline): GTSNPN, SVGIG (reference sequence). CDR3: CAWSHNIDEQFF. The CDR3 nucleotides read TGTGCCTGGAGTCATAATATCGATGAGCAGTTCTTC.